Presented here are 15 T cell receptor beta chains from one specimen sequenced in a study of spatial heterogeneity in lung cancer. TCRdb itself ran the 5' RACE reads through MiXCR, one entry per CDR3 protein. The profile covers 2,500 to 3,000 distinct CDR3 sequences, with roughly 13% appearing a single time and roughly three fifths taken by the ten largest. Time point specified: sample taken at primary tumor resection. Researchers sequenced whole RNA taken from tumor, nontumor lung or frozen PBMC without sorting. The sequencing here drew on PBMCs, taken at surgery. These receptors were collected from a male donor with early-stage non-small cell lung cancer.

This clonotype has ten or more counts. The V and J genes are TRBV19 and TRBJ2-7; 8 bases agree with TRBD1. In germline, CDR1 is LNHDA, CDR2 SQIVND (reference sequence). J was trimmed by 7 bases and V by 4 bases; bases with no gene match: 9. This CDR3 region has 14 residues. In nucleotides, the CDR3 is TGTGCCAGTAGTACCGGGACAGGTTTAGGAGAGCAGTACTTC. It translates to CASSTGTGLGEQYF.

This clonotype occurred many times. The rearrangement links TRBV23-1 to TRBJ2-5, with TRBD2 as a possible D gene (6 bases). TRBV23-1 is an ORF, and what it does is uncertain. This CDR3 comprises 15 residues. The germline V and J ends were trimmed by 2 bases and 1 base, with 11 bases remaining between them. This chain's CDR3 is CASSQTRDSQETQYF. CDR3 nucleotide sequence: TGCGCCAGCAGTCAAACCCGGGACTCCCAAGAGACCCAGTACTTC.

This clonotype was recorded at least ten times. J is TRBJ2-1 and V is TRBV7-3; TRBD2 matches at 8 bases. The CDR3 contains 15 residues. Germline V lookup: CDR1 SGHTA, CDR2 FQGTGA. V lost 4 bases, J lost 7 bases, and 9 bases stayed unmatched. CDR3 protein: CASSSLAGGRNEQFF. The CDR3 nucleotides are TGTGCCAGCAGCTCCCTCGCGGGGGGCAGAAATGAGCAGTTCTTC.

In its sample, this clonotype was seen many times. The CDR3, as DNA: TGTGCCAGCAGCCAAGAGGGGACTAGCTTGGACGGGGAGCTGTTTTTT. Residues: CASSQEGTSLDGELFF. This chain uses TRBV4-2 with TRBJ2-2, with 9 bases fitting TRBD2. Looked up from germline, CDR1 is LGHNA and CDR2 is YNFKEQ. The CDR3 is 16 residues long. The trim removed 0 bases at V and 7 bases at J, leaving 6 bases unmatched.

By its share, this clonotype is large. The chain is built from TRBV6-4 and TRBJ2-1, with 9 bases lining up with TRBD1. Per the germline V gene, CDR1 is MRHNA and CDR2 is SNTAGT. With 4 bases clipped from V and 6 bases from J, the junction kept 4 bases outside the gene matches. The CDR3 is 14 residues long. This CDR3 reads CASSGGQGFNEQFF. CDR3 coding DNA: TGTGCCAGCAGTGGGGGACAGGGTTTCAATGAGCAGTTCTTC.

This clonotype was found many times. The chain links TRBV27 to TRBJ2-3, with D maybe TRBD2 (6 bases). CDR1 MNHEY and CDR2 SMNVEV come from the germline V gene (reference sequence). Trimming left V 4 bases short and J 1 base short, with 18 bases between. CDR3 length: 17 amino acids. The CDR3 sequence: CASSSGTGVVGTDTQYF. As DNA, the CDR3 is TGTGCCAGCAGTTCGGGAACGGGAGTTGTCGGCACAGATACGCAGTATTTT.

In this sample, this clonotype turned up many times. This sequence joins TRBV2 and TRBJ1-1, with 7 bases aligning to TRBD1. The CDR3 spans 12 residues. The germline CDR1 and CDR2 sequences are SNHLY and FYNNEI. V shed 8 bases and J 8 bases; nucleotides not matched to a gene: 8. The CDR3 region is CASVDMTGEAFF. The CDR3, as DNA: TGTGCCAGCGTAGATATGACAGGGGAAGCTTTCTTT.

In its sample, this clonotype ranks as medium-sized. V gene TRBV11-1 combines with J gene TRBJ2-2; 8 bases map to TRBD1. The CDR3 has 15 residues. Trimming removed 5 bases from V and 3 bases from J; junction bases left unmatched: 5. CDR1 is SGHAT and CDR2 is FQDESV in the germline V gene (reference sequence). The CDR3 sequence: CASSLTGVHTGELFF. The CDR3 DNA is TGTGCCAGCAGCCTGACAGGGGTCCACACCGGGGAGCTGTTTTTT.

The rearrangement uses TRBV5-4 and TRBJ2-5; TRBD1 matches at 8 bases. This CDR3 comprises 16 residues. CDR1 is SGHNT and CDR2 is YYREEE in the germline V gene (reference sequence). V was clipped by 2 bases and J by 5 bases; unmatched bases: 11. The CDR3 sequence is CASSFGDYRGSETQYF. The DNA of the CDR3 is TGTGCCAGCAGCTTTGGGGATTACAGGGGGTCGGAGACCCAGTACTTC. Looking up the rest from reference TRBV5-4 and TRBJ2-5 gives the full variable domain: ETGVTQSPTHLIKTRGQQVTLRCSSQSGHNTVSWYQQALGQGPQFIFQYYREEENGRGNFPPRFSGLQFPNYSSELNVNALELDDSALYLCASSFGDYRGSETQYFGPGTRLLVL.

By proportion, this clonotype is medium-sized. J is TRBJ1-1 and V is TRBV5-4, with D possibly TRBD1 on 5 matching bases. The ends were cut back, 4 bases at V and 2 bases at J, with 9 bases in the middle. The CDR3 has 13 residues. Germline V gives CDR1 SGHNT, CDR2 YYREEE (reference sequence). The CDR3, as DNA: TGTGCCAGCAGCCCCACAGGAAACACTGAAGCTTTCTTT. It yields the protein CASSPTGNTEAFF.

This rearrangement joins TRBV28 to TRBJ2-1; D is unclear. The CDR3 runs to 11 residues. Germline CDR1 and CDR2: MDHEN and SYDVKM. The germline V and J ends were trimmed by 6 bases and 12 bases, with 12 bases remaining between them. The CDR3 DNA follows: TGTGCCAGCAGCCTGCATGTGACGCAGTTCTTC. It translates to CASSLHVTQFF.

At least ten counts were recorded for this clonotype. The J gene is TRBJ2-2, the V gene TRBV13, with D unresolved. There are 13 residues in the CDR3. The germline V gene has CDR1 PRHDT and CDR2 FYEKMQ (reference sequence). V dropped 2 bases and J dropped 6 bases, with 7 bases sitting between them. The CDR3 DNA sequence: TGTGCCAGCAGCTTAAATGCAGCCGGGGAGCTGTTTTTT. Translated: CASSLNAAGELFF.

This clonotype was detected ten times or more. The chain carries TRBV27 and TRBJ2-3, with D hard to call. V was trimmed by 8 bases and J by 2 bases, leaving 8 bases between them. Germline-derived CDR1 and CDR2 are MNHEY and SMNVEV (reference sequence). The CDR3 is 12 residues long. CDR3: CASGFYTDTQYF. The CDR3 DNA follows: TGTGCCAGCGGGTTCTACACAGATACGCAGTATTTT.

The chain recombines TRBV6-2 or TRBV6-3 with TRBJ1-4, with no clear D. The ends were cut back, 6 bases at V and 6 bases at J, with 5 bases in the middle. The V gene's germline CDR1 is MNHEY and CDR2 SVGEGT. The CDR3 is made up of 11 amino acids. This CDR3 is CASSSDEKLFF. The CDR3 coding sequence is TGTGCCAGCAGCTCGGATGAAAAACTGTTTTTT.

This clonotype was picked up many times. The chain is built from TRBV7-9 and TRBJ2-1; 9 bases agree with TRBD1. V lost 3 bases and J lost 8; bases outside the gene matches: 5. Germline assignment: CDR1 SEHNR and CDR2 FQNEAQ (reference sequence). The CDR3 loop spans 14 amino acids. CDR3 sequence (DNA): TGTGCCAGCAGCTTGACAGGGGGTATCGATGAGCAGTTCTTC. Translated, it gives CASSLTGGIDEQFF.